The rows below give T cell receptor beta chains drawn from one sample of a study of spatial heterogeneity in lung cancer. Each CDR3 protein is one row after TCRdb ran MiXCR on the 5' RACE reads. The sample has 89,000 or so distinct CDR3 sequences; about 20% are singletons. The sample in question was PBMCs, obtained at surgery. The receptors were gathered from a male donor with early-stage non-small cell lung cancer. The CDR3 runs from the conserved cysteine through the conserved F or W. A D gene is named only where the DNA matches it firmly. Part of the rows lack a size; the others show once, few, many or a class for expanded clones.

clone size: few; D gene: NA; J gene: TRBJ2-2; V gene: TRBV6-5; CDR3 DNA: TGTGCCAGCAGTTACACCTCGTGGACCGGGGAGCTGTTTTTT; CDR3 protein: CASSYTSWTGELFF
clone size: few; D gene: NA; J gene: TRBJ1-4; V gene: TRBV7-2; CDR3 DNA: TGTGCCAGCAGCTTTTTGGGACGGATTAATGAAAAACTGTTTTTT; CDR3 protein: CASSFLGRINEKLFF
clone size: NA; D gene: TRBD2; J gene: TRBJ2-6; V gene: TRBV9; CDR3 DNA: TGTGCCAGCAGCGTAGGACTAGCGAGCTCTGGGGCCAACGTCCTGACTTTC; CDR3 protein: CASSVGLASSGANVLTF
clone size: NA; D gene: NA; J gene: TRBJ1-3; V gene: TRBV3-1; CDR3 DNA: TGTGCCAGCAGCCTTGGAAACACCATATATTTT; CDR3 protein: CASSLGNTIYF
clone size: few; D gene: NA; J gene: TRBJ2-6; V gene: TRBV28; CDR3 DNA: TGTGCCAGCAGTCGGCCTGGGGCCAACGTCCTGACTTTC; CDR3 protein: CASSRPGANVLTF
clone size: many; D gene: NA; J gene: TRBJ2-7; V gene: TRBV29-1; CDR3 DNA: TGCAGCGTGGGAACCGTCGGGTCCCACGAGCAGTACTTC; CDR3 protein: CSVGTVGSHEQYF
clone size: few; D gene: TRBD1; J gene: TRBJ2-2; V gene: TRBV7-3; CDR3 DNA: TGTGCCAGCAGTCCCGACAGGGAGAACACCGGGGAGCTGTTTTTT; CDR3 protein: CASSPDRENTGELFF
clone size: few; D gene: NA; J gene: TRBJ2-5; V gene: TRBV12-3/TRBV12-4; CDR3 DNA: TGTGCCAGCAGTTCGGACCACGGGGACTGGATGAAAGCGACCCAGTACTTC; CDR3 protein: CASSSDHGDWMKATQYF
clone size: NA; D gene: NA; J gene: TRBJ2-7; V gene: TRBV9; CDR3 DNA: TGTGCCAGCAGCCCAGGGCCCGCCTACGAGCAGTACTTC; CDR3 protein: CASSPGPAYEQYF
clone size: few; D gene: NA; J gene: TRBJ2-1; V gene: TRBV27; CDR3 DNA: TGTGCCAGCAGCCTCCCGGGACGGGGGAATGAGCAGTTCTTC; CDR3 protein: CASSLPGRGNEQFF
clone size: NA; D gene: TRBD1; J gene: TRBJ2-3; V gene: TRBV9; CDR3 DNA: TGTGCCAGCAGCGTAGTAGGAGGAAGGGGGCGACGAGATACGCAGTATTTT; CDR3 protein: CASSVVGGRGRRDTQYF